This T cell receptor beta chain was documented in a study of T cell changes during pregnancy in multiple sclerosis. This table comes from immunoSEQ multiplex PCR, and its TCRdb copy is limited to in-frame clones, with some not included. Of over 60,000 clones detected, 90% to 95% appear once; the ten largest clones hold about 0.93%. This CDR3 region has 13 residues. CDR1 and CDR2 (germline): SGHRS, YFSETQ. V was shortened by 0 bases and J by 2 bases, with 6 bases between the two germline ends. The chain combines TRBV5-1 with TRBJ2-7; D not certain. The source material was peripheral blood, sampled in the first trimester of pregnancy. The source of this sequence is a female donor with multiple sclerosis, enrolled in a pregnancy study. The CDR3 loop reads CASSLGSAYEQYF. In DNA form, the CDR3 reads TGCGCCAGCAGCTTGGGGAGCGCCTACGAGCAGTACTTC.